Presented here are 21 T cell receptor beta chains from one specimen sequenced in a study of blood T cell repertoires in COVID-19. TCRdb keeps only in-frame clones here, not all; method: immunoSEQ multiplex PCR. This sample carries approximately 120,000 clones, 86% of them seen once, and the ten largest clones take approximately 5.3%. Sequencing was performed on peripheral blood. The receptors come from a human donor in a cohort sampled during active COVID-19.

This chain connects TRBV27 to TRBJ2-1, with 8 positions matching TRBD1. Germline lookup yields CDR1 MNHEY and CDR2 SMNVEV (reference sequence). The CDR3 sequence is 16 residues long. The ends lost 5 bases at V and 3 bases at J; junction bases unmatched: 9. In nucleotides, the CDR3 is TGTGCCAGCAGTCCGACCGGGACAGGCGTCTACAATGAGCAGTTCTTC. Its protein product is CASSPTGTGVYNEQFF.

The chain uses TRBV7-2 and TRBJ1-3; D may be TRBD1 (5 bases). Trimming removed 1 base from V and 5 bases from J, with 15 bases in between. Germline V gene sequence: CDR1 SGHTA, CDR2 FQGNSA. CDR3 length: 16 residues. The CDR3 loop reads CASSLVGGVARNTIYF. CDR3 coding DNA: TGTGCCAGCAGCTTAGTTGGGGGGGTTGCCAGAAACACCATATATTTT.

The chain combines TRBV5-5 with TRBJ1-1; D unclear. CDR1 is SGHKS and CDR2 is YYEKEE in the germline V gene (reference sequence). Trimming removed 0 bases from V and 7 bases from J, with 10 bases in between. The CDR3 is 13 amino acids. The CDR3 DNA follows: TGTGCCAGCAGCTTGGAGTATTCCGGTGAAGCTTTCTTT. Encoded protein: CASSLEYSGEAFF.

This chain links TRBV24-1 with TRBJ1-4; D is unclear. With 4 bases removed from V and 4 bases from J, the gap between germline ends came to 12 bases. The germline V gene has CDR1 KGHDR and CDR2 SFDVKD. This CDR3 is 15 amino acids long. CDR3 sequence: CATSDPRSGNEKLFF. As DNA, the CDR3 is TGTGCCACCAGTGACCCCCGCTCGGGTAATGAAAAACTGTTTTTT.

This rearrangement joins TRBV19 to TRBJ2-1, with D uncertain. Deletions cut 3 bases from V and 0 bases from J, with 9 bases between. This CDR3 comprises 15 residues. Germline-derived CDR1 and CDR2 are LNHDA and SQIVND (reference sequence). The CDR3 region has the DNA TGTGCCAGTAGTATCGAGATACTCTCCTACAATGAGCAGTTCTTC. Encoded protein: CASSIEILSYNEQFF.

In DNA form, the CDR3 reads TGTGCCAGTAGTCCTGTACAGGGCCCCTACAATGAGCAGTTCTTC. This codes for CASSPVQGPYNEQFF. The chain has TRBV19 and TRBJ2-1, with D possibly TRBD1 on 6 matching bases. The CDR3 has 15 amino acids. V was clipped by 5 bases and J by 2 bases, with 13 bases between them. Germline V gene lookup returns CDR1 LNHDA and CDR2 SQIVND (reference sequence).

This chain connects TRBV19 to TRBJ2-4; 12 bases align to TRBD1. This CDR3 comprises 19 residues. With V trimmed by 5 bases and J by 2 bases, 13 bases remained unmatched. Germline V gene data show CDR1 as LNHDA and CDR2 as SQIVND (reference sequence). CDR3 sequence (DNA): TGTGCCAGTAGTCTTAGGGGTGGGGGACAGGGGGCTTCCAAAAACATTCAGTACTTC. Encoded protein: CASSLRGGGQGASKNIQYF.

This rearrangement joins TRBV7-9 to TRBJ2-5, with D perhaps matching TRBD1 (5 bases). This CDR3 region has 13 residues. V was trimmed by 3 bases and J by 3 bases, leaving 8 bases between them. In germline, CDR1 is SEHNR, CDR2 FQNEAQ (reference sequence). CDR3 region: CASSLQGEETQYF. CDR3 nucleotides: TGTGCCAGCAGCTTGCAGGGCGAAGAGACCCAGTACTTC.

The V call is TRBV6-5, the J call TRBJ1-2; D is possibly TRBD1 (5 bases). V lost 6 bases and J lost 4, with 15 bases in between. From germline, CDR1 is MNHEY and CDR2 SVGAGI. The CDR3 length is 14 residues. The CDR3 bases are TGTGCCAGCAGCAGAACTCAGGGATTCTATGGCTACACCTTC. It codes for CASSRTQGFYGYTF.

The chain uses TRBV9 and TRBJ2-2; the D gene is possibly TRBD2 (7 bases). Germline CDR1 SGDLS, CDR2 YYNGEE. V gave up 0 bases and J gave up 5 bases, with 11 bases separating them. The length of the CDR3 is 15 residues. For the CDR3, the DNA is TGTGCCAGCAGCGTAGGAGGGGGGGTTACCGGGGAGCTGTTTTTT. Translated, it gives CASSVGGGVTGELFF. The full variable domain, its missing parts supplied by reference TRBV9 and TRBJ2-2, is DSGVTQTPKHLITATGQRVTLRCSPRSGDLSVYWYQQSLDQGLQFLIQYYNGEERAKGNILERFSAQQFPDLHSELNLSSLELGDSALYFCASSVGGGVTGELFFGEGSRLTVL.

This clone was counted only a few times. The CDR3 protein is CASSPLGGSDYGYTF. DNA of the CDR3: TGTGCCAGCAGCCCATTGGGGGGGTCAGACTATGGCTACACCTTC. The V gene is TRBV11-2, the J gene TRBJ1-2, with D tentatively TRBD1 (5 bases). V shed 5 bases and J shed 3 bases, with 16 bases lying between them. This CDR3 has 15 amino acids. Per germline, CDR1 SGHAT and CDR2 FQNNGV.

This clone was counted once. This chain links TRBV7-9 with TRBJ1-1; TRBD1 matches 7 bases. Per germline, CDR1 SEHNR and CDR2 FQNEAQ (reference sequence). There are 15 residues in the CDR3. The V segment lost 5 bases and the J segment 3 bases; nucleotides outside the gene matches: 9. CDR3 nucleotides: TGTGCCAGCAGCCCGCGGGGACAGTCTTACACTGAAGCTTTCTTT. Its protein product is CASSPRGQSYTEAFF.

The gene calls are TRBV11-2 and TRBJ2-3; the D gene is possibly TRBD2 (6 bases). This CDR3 region has 14 residues. Per germline, CDR1 SGHAT and CDR2 FQNNGV. V lost 5 bases, J lost 0 bases, and 9 bases lay in between. The CDR3 here is CASSNGGSTDTQYF. The DNA of the CDR3 is TGTGCCAGCAGCAATGGAGGGAGCACAGATACGCAGTATTTT.

In its sample, this clone was seen once. The genes are TRBV7-2 and TRBJ2-5; 7 positions agree with TRBD2. V shed 1 base, J shed 5 bases, and the junction held 4 bases outside the gene matches. CDR1 SGHTA and CDR2 FQGNSA come from the germline V gene. The CDR3 consists of 14 residues. This chain's CDR3 is CASSLGGSQETQYF. In DNA, the CDR3 is TGTGCCAGCAGCTTAGGCGGGAGTCAGGAGACCCAGTACTTC.

The CDR3 DNA follows: TGTGCCAGCAGCCTGGGACAGTCACCACATGGCTACACCTTC. It is translated as CASSLGQSPHGYTF. The J gene is TRBJ1-2, the V gene TRBV5-4; TRBD1 agrees at 7 bases. CDR1 and CDR2 (germline): SGHNT, YYREEE (reference sequence). The CDR3 consists of 14 residues. The ends lost 4 bases at V and 6 bases at J; junction bases unmatched: 9.

The CDR3 DNA sequence: TGCGCCAGCAGCTTGCAGGGGACTAGCCGCCGCAACGAGGGGGAGACCCAGTACTTC. It codes for CASSLQGTSRRNEGETQYF. V usage is TRBV5-1 and J usage is TRBJ2-5, with TRBD2 matching 9 bases. The CDR3 length is 19 residues. Germline loops: CDR1 SGHRS, CDR2 YFSETQ. With V trimmed by 1 base and J by 5 bases, 18 bases remained unmatched.

The chain combines TRBV5-6 with TRBJ2-7; D is possibly TRBD2 (6 bases). The germline V gene has CDR1 SGHDT and CDR2 YYEEEE. The CDR3 contains 16 residues. V gave up 1 base and J gave up 2 bases, with 16 bases separating them. The CDR3 loop is CASSLFELGLTYEQYF. The CDR3, as DNA: TGTGCCAGCAGCTTGTTTGAACTGGGACTCACCTACGAGCAGTACTTC.

The chain is built from TRBV21-1 and TRBJ1-5; TRBD1, the D gene given by the table, was not confirmed from the DNA. TRBV21-1 is noted as a pseudogene. The CDR3 is made up of 18 amino acids. The CDR3 DNA follows: TGTGCCAGCAGCAAAGAGAGGGTTGAGGGGGCAAGCAATCAGCCCCAGCATTTT. The encoded protein is CASSKERVEGASNQPQHF.

CDR3 region: CASSEGGRYLYGYTF. The CDR3, as DNA: TGTGCCAGCAGTGAAGGGGGCAGGTACCTTTATGGCTACACCTTC. The chain recombines TRBV6-1 with TRBJ1-2; a weak D match, TRBD1 (5 bases). This CDR3 has 15 residues. V lost 1 base, J lost 5 bases, and 14 bases lay in between. CDR1 is MNHNS and CDR2 is SASEGT in the germline V gene.

The rearrangement uses TRBV5-1 and TRBJ2-3; 7 nucleotides agree with TRBD2. Trimming cost V 0 bases and J 4 bases; bases outside gene matches: 5. This CDR3 is built from 15 residues. Germline CDR1 reads SGHRS; CDR2 reads YFSETQ. CDR3 in DNA: TGCGCCAGCAGCTTGGGTCTAGCGGCGGCAGATACGCAGTATTTT. It yields the protein CASSLGLAAADTQYF.

The J gene is TRBJ1-6, the V gene TRBV6-5; possibly TRBD1 for D (5 bases). V lost 2 bases, J lost 7 bases, and 9 bases lay in between. The V gene's germline CDR1 is MNHEY and CDR2 SVGAGI. The CDR3 is 14 residues long. The CDR3 here is CASSYVRGNSPLHF. DNA for the CDR3: TGTGCCAGCAGTTACGTAAGGGGAAATTCACCCCTCCACTTT.